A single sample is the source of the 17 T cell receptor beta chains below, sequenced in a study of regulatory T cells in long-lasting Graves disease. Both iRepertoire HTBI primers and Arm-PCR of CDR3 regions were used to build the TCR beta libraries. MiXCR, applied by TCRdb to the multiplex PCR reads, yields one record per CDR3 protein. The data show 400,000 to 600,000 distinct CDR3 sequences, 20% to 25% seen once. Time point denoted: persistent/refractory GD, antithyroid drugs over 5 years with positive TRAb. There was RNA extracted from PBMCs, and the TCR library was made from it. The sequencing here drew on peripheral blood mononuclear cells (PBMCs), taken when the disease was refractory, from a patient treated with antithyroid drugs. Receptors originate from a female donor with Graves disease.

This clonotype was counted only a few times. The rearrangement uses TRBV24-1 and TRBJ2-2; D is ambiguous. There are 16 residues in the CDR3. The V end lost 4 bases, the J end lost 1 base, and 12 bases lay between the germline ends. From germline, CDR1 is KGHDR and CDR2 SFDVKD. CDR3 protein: CATSDRNTGNTGELFF. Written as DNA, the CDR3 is TGTGCCACCAGTGACAGAAACACGGGGAACACCGGGGAGCTGTTTTTT.

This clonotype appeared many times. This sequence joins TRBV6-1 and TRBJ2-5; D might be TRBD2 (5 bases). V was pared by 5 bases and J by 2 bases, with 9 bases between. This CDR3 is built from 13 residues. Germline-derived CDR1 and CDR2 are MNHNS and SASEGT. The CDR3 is CASSRLSQETQYF. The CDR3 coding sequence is TGTGCCAGCAGTAGACTATCTCAAGAGACCCAGTACTTC.

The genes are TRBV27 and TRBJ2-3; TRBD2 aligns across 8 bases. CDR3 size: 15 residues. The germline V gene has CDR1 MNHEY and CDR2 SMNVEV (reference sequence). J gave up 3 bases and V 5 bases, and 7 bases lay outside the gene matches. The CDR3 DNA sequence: TGTGCCAGCAGTGGCACTAGCGGAGGGACAGATACGCAGTATTTT. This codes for CASSGTSGGTDTQYF.

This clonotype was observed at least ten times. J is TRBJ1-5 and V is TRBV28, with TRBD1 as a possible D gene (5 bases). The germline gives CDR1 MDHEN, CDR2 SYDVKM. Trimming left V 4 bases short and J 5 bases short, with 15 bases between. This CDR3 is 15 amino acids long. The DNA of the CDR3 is TGTGCCAGCAGTTCCCACCCCGACAGAGATCAGCCCCAGCATTTT. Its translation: CASSSHPDRDQPQHF. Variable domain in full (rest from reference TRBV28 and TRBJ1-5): DVKVTQSSRYLVKRTGEKVFLECVQDMDHENMFWYRQDPGLGLRLIYFSYDVKMKEKGDIPEGYSVSREKKERFSLILESASTNQTSMYLCASSSHPDRDQPQHFGDGTRLSIL.

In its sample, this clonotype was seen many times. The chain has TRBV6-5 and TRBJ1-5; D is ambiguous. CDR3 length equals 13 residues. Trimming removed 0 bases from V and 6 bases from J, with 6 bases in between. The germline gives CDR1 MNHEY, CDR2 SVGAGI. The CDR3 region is CASSYSAGQPQHF. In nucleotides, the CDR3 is TGTGCCAGCAGTTACTCCGCCGGTCAGCCCCAGCATTTT.

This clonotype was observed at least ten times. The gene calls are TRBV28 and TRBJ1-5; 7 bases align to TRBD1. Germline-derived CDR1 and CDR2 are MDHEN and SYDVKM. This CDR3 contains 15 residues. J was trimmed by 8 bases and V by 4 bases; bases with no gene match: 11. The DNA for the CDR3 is TGTGCCAGCAGTTCGACTACAGGGGCCCAGGAGCCCCAGCATTTT. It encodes CASSSTTGAQEPQHF.

The CDR3 region has the DNA TGTGCCAGCAGCGTAGGGGACAGAGCCTACGAGCAGTACTTC. Protein: CASSVGDRAYEQYF. The chain uses TRBV9 and TRBJ2-7, with TRBD1 matching over 7 bases. Germline V gives CDR1 SGDLS, CDR2 YYNGEE. The trim removed 0 bases at V and 2 bases at J, leaving 2 bases unmatched. The CDR3 loop spans 14 amino acids. The full variable domain, completed using reference TRBV9 and TRBJ2-7, is DSGVTQTPKHLITATGQRVTLRCSPRSGDLSVYWYQQSLDQGLQFLIQYYNGEERAKGNILERFSAQQFPDLHSELNLSSLELGDSALYFCASSVGDRAYEQYFGPGTRLTVT.

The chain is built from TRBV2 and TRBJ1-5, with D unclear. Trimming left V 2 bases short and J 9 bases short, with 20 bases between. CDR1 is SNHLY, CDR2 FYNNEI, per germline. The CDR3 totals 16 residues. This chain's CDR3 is CASSETPPGAQMPQHF. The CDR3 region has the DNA TGTGCCAGCAGTGAAACACCCCCGGGAGCCCAGATGCCCCAGCATTTT.

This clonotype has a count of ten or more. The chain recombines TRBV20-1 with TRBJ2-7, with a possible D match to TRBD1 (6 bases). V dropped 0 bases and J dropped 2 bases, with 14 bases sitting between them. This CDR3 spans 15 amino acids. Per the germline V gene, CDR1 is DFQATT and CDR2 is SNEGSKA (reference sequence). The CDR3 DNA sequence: TGCAGTGCTAGAGATCACCGGGACACCGCCTACGAGCAGTACTTC. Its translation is CSARDHRDTAYEQYF.

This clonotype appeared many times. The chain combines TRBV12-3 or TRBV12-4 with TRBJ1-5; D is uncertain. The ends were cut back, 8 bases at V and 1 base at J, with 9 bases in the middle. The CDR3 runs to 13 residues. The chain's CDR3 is CASLLGSNQPQHF. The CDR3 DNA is TGTGCCAGCCTTCTAGGGAGCAATCAGCCCCAGCATTTT.

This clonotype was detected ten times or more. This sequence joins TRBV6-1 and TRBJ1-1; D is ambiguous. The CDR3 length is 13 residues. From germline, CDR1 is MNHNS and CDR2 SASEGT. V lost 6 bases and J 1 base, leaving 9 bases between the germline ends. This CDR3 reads CASRLIENTEAFF. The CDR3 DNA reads TGTGCCAGCAGACTCATCGAGAACACTGAAGCTTTCTTT.

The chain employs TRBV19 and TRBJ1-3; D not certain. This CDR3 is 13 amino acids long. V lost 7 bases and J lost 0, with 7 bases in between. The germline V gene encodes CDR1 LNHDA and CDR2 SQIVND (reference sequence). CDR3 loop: CASTISSGNTIYF. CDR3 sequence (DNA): TGTGCCAGTACAATCAGCTCTGGAAACACCATATATTTT.

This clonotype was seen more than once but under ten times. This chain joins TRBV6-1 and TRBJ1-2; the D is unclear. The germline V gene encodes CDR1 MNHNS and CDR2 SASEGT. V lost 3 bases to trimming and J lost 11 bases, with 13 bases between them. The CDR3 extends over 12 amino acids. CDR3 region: CASSDFPGRYTF. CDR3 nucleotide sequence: TGTGCCAGCAGTGATTTTCCAGGCCGGTACACCTTC.

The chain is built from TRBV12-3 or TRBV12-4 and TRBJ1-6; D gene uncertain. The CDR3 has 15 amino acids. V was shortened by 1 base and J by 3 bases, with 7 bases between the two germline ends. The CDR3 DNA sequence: TGTGCCAGCAGTTTAGGAAACATCTATAATTCACCCCTCCACTTT. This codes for CASSLGNIYNSPLHF.

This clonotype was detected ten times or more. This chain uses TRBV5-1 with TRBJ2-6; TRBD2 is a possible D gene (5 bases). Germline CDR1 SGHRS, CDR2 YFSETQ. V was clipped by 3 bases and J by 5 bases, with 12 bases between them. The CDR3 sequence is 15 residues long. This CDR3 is CASSSSGGWANVLTF. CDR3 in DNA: TGCGCCAGCAGCTCCAGTGGAGGCTGGGCCAACGTCCTGACTTTC.

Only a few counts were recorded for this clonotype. CDR3 coding DNA: TGTGCCAGCAGCTTATGGGGACCTAGCAATCAGCCCCAGCATTTT. Residues: CASSLWGPSNQPQHF. The chain couples TRBV5-6 to TRBJ1-5; a weak D match, TRBD1 (5 bases). Trimming cost V 2 bases and J 0 bases, with 9 bases left between them. The CDR3 has 15 residues. Germline V gives CDR1 SGHDT, CDR2 YYEEEE.

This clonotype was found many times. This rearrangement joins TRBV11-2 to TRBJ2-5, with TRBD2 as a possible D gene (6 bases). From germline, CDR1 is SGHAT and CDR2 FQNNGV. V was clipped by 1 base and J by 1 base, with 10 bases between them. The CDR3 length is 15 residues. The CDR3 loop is CASSLGYGSQETQYF. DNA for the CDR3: TGTGCCAGCAGCTTAGGGTACGGGAGCCAAGAGACCCAGTACTTC. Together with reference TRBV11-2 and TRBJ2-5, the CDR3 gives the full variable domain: EAGVAQSPRYKIIEKRQSVAFWCNPISGHATLYWYQQILGQGPKLLIQFQNNGVVDDSQLPKDRFSAERLKGVDSTLKIQPAKLEDSAVYLCASSLGYGSQETQYFGPGTRLLVL.